Below, 5 T cell receptor beta chains from the same sample are listed, as sequenced in a study of T cell changes during pregnancy in multiple sclerosis. Generated by immunoSEQ multiplex PCR, the TCRdb table keeps only in-frame clones and is missing some. The sample lists 85,000 to 130,000 clones, 90% to 95% seen once, with around 1.2% in the top ten. This specimen consisted of peripheral blood, obtained in the second trimester of pregnancy. The receptors stem from a female donor with multiple sclerosis, enrolled in a pregnancy study.

The V and J genes are TRBV5-6 and TRBJ1-2, with TRBD1 matching 10 bases. The V segment lost 4 bases and the J segment 5 bases; nucleotides outside the gene matches: 8. CDR1 is SGHDT, CDR2 YYEEEE, per germline. The CDR3 spans 15 residues. CDR3 coding DNA: TGTGCCAGCAGCCTACAGGACAGGGGGGGATATGGCTACACCTTC. Encoded protein: CASSLQDRGGYGYTF. Full variable domain (outside the CDR3, taken from reference TRBV5-6 and TRBJ1-2): DAGVTQSPTHLIKTRGQQVTLRCSPKSGHDTVSWYQQALGQGPQFIFQYYEEEERQRGNFPDRFSGHQFPNYSSELNVNALLLGDSALYLCASSLQDRGGYGYTFGSGTRLTVV.

The chain couples TRBV5-4 to TRBJ1-2, with a possible D match to TRBD1 (6 bases). The length of the CDR3 is 13 residues. The V and J ends lost 1 base and 7 bases respectively, with 11 bases between them. In germline, CDR1 is SGHNT, CDR2 YYREEE (reference sequence). CDR3 loop: CASSLQGIGGYTF. The CDR3 coding sequence is TGTGCCAGCAGCTTGCAGGGGATAGGTGGCTACACCTTC. The full variable domain, rest sourced from reference TRBV5-4 and TRBJ1-2, is ETGVTQSPTHLIKTRGQQVTLRCSSQSGHNTVSWYQQALGQGPQFIFQYYREEENGRGNFPPRFSGLQFPNYSSELNVNALELDDSALYLCASSLQGIGGYTFGSGTRLTVV.

This clone occurred a few times. The chain combines TRBV5-1 with TRBJ1-2; the match to TRBD1 covers 9 bases. This CDR3 contains 15 residues. CDR1 and CDR2 from the germline V gene are SGHRS and YFSETQ. J was trimmed by 8 bases and V by 2 bases; bases with no gene match: 10. The CDR3 is CASSFPTDRGEGYTF. CDR3 sequence (DNA): TGCGCCAGCAGCTTCCCGACGGACAGGGGAGAGGGCTACACCTTC.

This chain uses TRBV5-4 with TRBJ1-2; D is unclear. V was trimmed by 0 bases and J by 7 bases, leaving 10 bases between them. CDR1 SGHNT and CDR2 YYREEE come from the germline V gene (reference sequence). The CDR3 sequence is 13 residues long. The CDR3 DNA reads TGTGCCAGCAGCTTGGTCGGGGAAGGTGGCTACACCTTC. Its translation: CASSLVGEGGYTF.

The V call is TRBV5-1, the J call TRBJ2-2; 9 bases are a match to TRBD1. This CDR3 has 19 amino acids. CDR1 SGHRS and CDR2 YFSETQ come from the germline V gene. Trimming cost V 3 bases and J 5 bases; bases outside gene matches: 17. CDR3 bases: TGCGCCAGCAGCTCTTCAAGCGGGACAGGGAATGTCGGAACCGGGGAGCTGTTTTTT. Its translation is CASSSSSGTGNVGTGELFF.